Here is one T cell receptor beta chain with its context. Its specificity is unknown. The data derive from a study of T cell responses to AZD1222 COVID-19 vaccine. This CDR3 has 13 amino acids. Trimming removed 10 bases from V and 10 bases from J; junction bases left unmatched: 8. CDR1 and CDR2 (germline): WSHSY, SAAADI. Study results and caveats: Repertoire collection took place solely once the T cell response had peaked.

Method: immunoSEQ multiplex PCR; TCRdb's copy keeps in-frame clones and lacks some. The repertoire has 150,000 to 200,000 clones, approximately 90% of them found once; the top ten carry about 3.5%. Both about-4-week and about-12-week second-dose recipients were combined. The source was peripheral blood, collected 28 days after the second AZD1222 dose. The rearrangement uses TRBV10-2 and TRBJ2-1; 12 positions match TRBD2. The receptor was isolated from an adult who received the AZD1222 COVID-19 vaccine. CDR3 loop: CATRLAGVDEQFF. CDR3 DNA sequence: TGCGCCACAAGACTAGCGGGAGTCGACGAGCAGTTCTTC.